This T cell receptor (beta chain) was profiled in a study of beta chain features in type 1 diabetes. The wider study: Analysis included 100 million to 140 million sorted cells drawn from all samples.

Every bit of the isolated RNA underwent reverse transcription, so sequencing read expressed TCRB transcripts. Data came from immunoSEQ multiplex PCR; TCRdb stores just in-frame clones and leaves some out. Of 400,000 to 500,000 clones in the sample, roughly 13% were seen once. Trimming removed 3 bases from V and 3 bases from J, with 7 bases in between. Germline-derived CDR1 and CDR2 are SEHNR and FQNEAQ (reference sequence). CDR3 length: 13 residues. The chain is built from TRBV7-9 and TRBJ2-3, with D possibly matching TRBD2 (5 bases). Sequenced sample: naive CD4+ T cells from blood. The receptor was isolated from a man younger than 45 in good health. The DNA of the CDR3 is TGTGCCAGCAGCTTTTTAGCGACAGATACGCAGTATTTT. Protein: CASSFLATDTQYF.